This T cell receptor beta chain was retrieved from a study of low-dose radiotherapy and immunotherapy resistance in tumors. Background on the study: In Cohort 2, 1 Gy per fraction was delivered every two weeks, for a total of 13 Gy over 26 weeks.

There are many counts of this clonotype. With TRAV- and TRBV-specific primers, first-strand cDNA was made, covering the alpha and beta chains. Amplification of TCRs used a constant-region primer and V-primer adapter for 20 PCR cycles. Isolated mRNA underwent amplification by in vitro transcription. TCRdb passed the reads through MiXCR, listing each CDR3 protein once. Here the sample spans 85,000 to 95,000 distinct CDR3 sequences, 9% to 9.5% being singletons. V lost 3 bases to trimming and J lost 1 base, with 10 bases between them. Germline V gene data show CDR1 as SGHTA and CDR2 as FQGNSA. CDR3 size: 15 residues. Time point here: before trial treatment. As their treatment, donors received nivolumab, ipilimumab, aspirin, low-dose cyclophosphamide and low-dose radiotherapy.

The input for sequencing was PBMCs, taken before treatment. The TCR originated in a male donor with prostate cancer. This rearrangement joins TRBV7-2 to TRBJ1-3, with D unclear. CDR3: CASSFRVGSGNTIYF. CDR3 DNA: TGTGCCAGCAGCTTCCGGGTTGGATCTGGAAACACCATATATTTT. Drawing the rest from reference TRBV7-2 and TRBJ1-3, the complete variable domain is GAGVSQSPSNKVTEKGKDVELRCDPISGHTALYWYRQSLGQGLEFLIYFQGNSAPDKSGLPSDRFSAERTGGSVSTLTIQRTQQEDSAVYLCASSFRVGSGNTIYFGEGSWLTVV.